This TCR beta chain was observed in a study of T cell changes during pregnancy in multiple sclerosis. Assay: immunoSEQ multiplex PCR; the TCRdb copy retains only in-frame clones and omits some. Here the sample spans 30,000 to 45,000 clones, more than 90% being singletons. V lost 8 bases to trimming and J lost 6 bases; unmatched junction nucleotides: 5. Germline V CDR1 and CDR2: SGHVS, FNYEAQ. This CDR3 spans 12 amino acids. The gene calls are TRBV7-6 and TRBJ2-7, with 9 bases that match TRBD1. Sequenced here: CD8+ T cells from peripheral blood mononuclear cells, sampled in the first trimester of pregnancy. The receptor was derived from a female donor with multiple sclerosis, enrolled in a pregnancy study. The CDR3 nucleotides are TGTGCCAGCTCACAGGGGGCGGGCGAGCAGTACTTC. Its translation is CASSQGAGEQYF.